What follows are 22 T cell receptor beta chains derived from one specimen sequenced in a study of blood T cell repertoires in COVID-19. Only in-frame clones appear in the TCRdb table, and some are missing; sequencing was by immunoSEQ multiplex PCR. The sample holds 200,000 to 250,000 clones, under 90% seen once. Input material: peripheral blood. Receptors were obtained from a woman aged 80 or over with active or convalescent COVID-19.

The V call is TRBV29-1, the J call TRBJ1-2; 9 bases agree with TRBD1. Germline CDR1 reads SQVTM; CDR2 reads ANQGSEA. The CDR3 is 13 residues long. Trimming cost V 0 bases and J 7 bases; bases outside gene matches: 3. The CDR3 loop reads CSVEEQGAGGYTF. The CDR3, as DNA: TGCAGCGTTGAAGAACAGGGGGCCGGTGGCTACACCTTC.

This chain connects TRBV3-1 (or the pseudogene TRBV3-2) to TRBJ1-1, with TRBD1 matching over 8 bases. V shed 7 bases, J shed 5 bases, and the junction held 6 bases outside the gene matches. The CDR3 covers 13 residues. In germline, CDR1 is LGHDT, CDR2 YNNKEL (reference sequence). The CDR3 DNA sequence: TGTGCCAGCATCAAACAGGGGGGAACTGAAGCTTTCTTT. As protein: CASIKQGGTEAFF.

This clone was detected only a few times. The chain has TRBV5-1 and TRBJ2-7; D is perhaps TRBD1 (5 bases). Germline CDR1 and CDR2: SGHRS and YFSETQ. There are 13 residues in the CDR3. Deletions cut 2 bases from V and 7 bases from J, with 13 bases between. CDR3 coding DNA: TGCGCCAGCAGCTTTGGGCGTCAGGGAGAGCAGTACTTC. It translates to CASSFGRQGEQYF.

The chain recombines TRBV6-2 or TRBV6-3 with TRBJ2-5; 8 bases map to TRBD1. The CDR3 contains 15 residues. Germline CDR1 and CDR2: MNHEY and SVGEGT. V was clipped by 4 bases and J by 2 bases; unmatched bases: 6. The CDR3 loop is CASSFDRDRQETQYF. The CDR3 coding sequence is TGTGCCAGCAGTTTCGACAGGGACAGGCAAGAGACCCAGTACTTC.

Only a few counts were recorded for this clone. V gene TRBV19 combines with J gene TRBJ1-6, with a tentative D call TRBD1 (6 bases). The CDR3 has 15 amino acids. V dropped 7 bases and J dropped 4 bases, with 14 bases sitting between them. Germline-derived CDR1 and CDR2 are LNHDA and SQIVND (reference sequence). CDR3 amino acids: CASTPGASYNSPLHF. CDR3 nucleotide sequence: TGTGCCAGTACCCCAGGGGCTTCTTATAATTCACCCCTCCACTTT.

The chain has TRBV5-1 and TRBJ2-4; 7 positions match TRBD2. V gave up 4 bases and J gave up 3 bases; unmatched junction bases: 16. The CDR3 has 18 residues. CDR1 SGHRS and CDR2 YFSETQ come from the germline V gene. This CDR3 is CASSLGSIGGSYKNIQYF. The CDR3 DNA is TGCGCCAGCAGCCTGGGGAGTATTGGCGGGAGTTACAAAAACATTCAGTACTTC.

This clone occurred a few times. V gene TRBV9 combines with J gene TRBJ2-7, with TRBD2 matching 12 bases. This CDR3 region has 15 residues. The trim removed 4 bases at V and 0 bases at J, leaving 2 bases unmatched. CDR1 SGDLS and CDR2 YYNGEE come from the germline V gene. The CDR3 DNA sequence: TGTGCCAGCAGCTTGACTAGCGGGAGCTCCTACGAGCAGTACTTC. Translating gives CASSLTSGSSYEQYF.

CDR3 sequence (DNA): TGCGCCAGCAGCCAAGTTGGTAGCCTCCAAGAGACCCAGTACTTC. This translates into CASSQVGSLQETQYF. The V gene is TRBV4-1, the J gene TRBJ2-5; no clear D gene. Germline V gene lookup returns CDR1 MGHRA and CDR2 YSYEKL. The CDR3 extends over 15 amino acids. V lost 1 base and J 1 base, leaving 10 bases between the germline ends.

The rearrangement uses TRBV29-1 and TRBJ1-1, with D perhaps TRBD1 (6 bases). There are 14 residues in the CDR3. Germline loops: CDR1 SQVTM, CDR2 ANQGSEA. Trimming shortened V by 0 bases and J by 5 bases, and 13 bases separated the two germline ends. The CDR3 DNA follows: TGCAGCGTTGAAGACTGGCCAGACAGGACTGAAGCTTTCTTT. Its protein is CSVEDWPDRTEAFF.

The chain links TRBV30 to TRBJ2-1; D is possibly TRBD2 (7 bases). Per germline, CDR1 GTSNPN and CDR2 SVGIG (reference sequence). This CDR3 is built from 14 residues. V was clipped by 1 base and J by 11 bases, with 18 bases between them. The DNA of the CDR3 is TGTGCCTGGAGTGGAACGGGGGGCAACAGTCAGCAGTTCTTC. Amino acids: CAWSGTGGNSQQFF.

This clone was seen only once. This chain connects TRBV11-2 to TRBJ2-6; D unclear. Trimming removed 5 bases from V and 1 base from J, with 12 bases in between. There are 16 residues in the CDR3. The germline V gene encodes CDR1 SGHAT and CDR2 FQNNGV. The CDR3 reads CASSPTTVSGANVLTF. For the CDR3, the DNA is TGTGCCAGCAGCCCGACAACAGTTTCTGGGGCCAACGTCCTGACTTTC. Full variable domain (outside the CDR3, taken from reference TRBV11-2 and TRBJ2-6): EAGVAQSPRYKIIEKRQSVAFWCNPISGHATLYWYQQILGQGPKLLIQFQNNGVVDDSQLPKDRFSAERLKGVDSTLKIQPAKLEDSAVYLCASSPTTVSGANVLTFGAGSRLTVL.

This clone came up a few times. CDR3 coding DNA: TGTGCCAGCAGCCAAAGCCGGGGGGGCCGCGAGACCCAGTACTTC. Translating it yields CASSQSRGGRETQYF. The gene calls are TRBV3-1 (or the pseudogene TRBV3-2) and TRBJ2-5, with 8 bases matching TRBD2. V gave up 2 bases and J gave up 5 bases; unmatched junction bases: 7. The germline gives CDR1 LGHDT, CDR2 YNNKEL (reference sequence). CDR3 size: 15 residues.

The chain combines TRBV7-6 with TRBJ2-5, with D possibly TRBD2 on 5 matching bases. The CDR3 spans 18 residues. The ends were cut back, 1 base at V and 4 bases at J, with 22 bases in the middle. Germline V lookup: CDR1 SGHVS, CDR2 FNYEAQ. The CDR3 DNA is TGTGCCAGCAGCTTAGGCCACGCCGGGGTTCAGTGGGGAGAGACCCAGTACTTC. It is translated as CASSLGHAGVQWGETQYF. Drawing the rest from reference TRBV7-6 and TRBJ2-5, the complete variable domain is GAGVSQSPRYKVTKRGQDVALRCDPISGHVSLYWYRQALGQGPEFLTYFNYEAQQDKSGLPNDRFSAERPEGSISTLTIQRTEQRDSAMYRCASSLGHAGVQWGETQYFGPGTRLLVL.

The rearrangement joins TRBV7-9 to TRBJ2-7; a weak D match, TRBD2 (6 bases). V was clipped by 8 bases and J by 7 bases, with 24 bases between them. The germline V gene encodes CDR1 SEHNR and CDR2 FQNEAQ (reference sequence). CDR3 length: 15 amino acids. The CDR3 DNA sequence: TGTGCCAGCGGGCCCCTCCCGGGACTCTTCAGGGAGCAGTACTTC. It yields the protein CASGPLPGLFREQYF.

J is TRBJ2-3 and V is TRBV4-3; 7 nucleotides match TRBD2. The CDR3 contains 17 residues. V lost 0 bases to trimming and J lost 0 bases; unmatched junction nucleotides: 6. Per germline, CDR1 LGHNA and CDR2 YSLEER. Here the CDR3 reads CASSQEGLADSTDTQYF. In DNA, the CDR3 is TGCGCCAGCAGCCAAGAGGGGCTAGCGGACAGCACAGATACGCAGTATTTT.

V gene TRBV28 combines with J gene TRBJ1-1; D is unclear. Germline CDR1 and CDR2: MDHEN and SYDVKM. V lost 6 bases, J lost 4 bases, and 12 bases lay in between. This CDR3 has 13 residues. DNA of the CDR3: TGTGCCAGCAGATTAAGAGTCGGCACTGAAGCTTTCTTT. This translates into CASRLRVGTEAFF.

Only one count was recorded for this clone. This chain uses TRBV7-9 with TRBJ2-7, with 9 bases identical to TRBD2. The CDR3 loop spans 18 amino acids. Germline-derived CDR1 and CDR2 are SEHNR and FQNEAQ (reference sequence). Trimming took 1 base from V and 0 from J; bases not matched to a gene: 10. CDR3 sequence (DNA): TGTGCCAGCAGCTTAGTGGGGGTAGCGGGAGAGGGCTCCTACGAGCAGTACTTC. Translation gives CASSLVGVAGEGSYEQYF. The whole variable domain, filled in from reference TRBV7-9 and TRBJ2-7, reads DTGVSQNPRHKITKRGQNVTFRCDPISEHNRLYWYRQTLGQGPEFLTYFQNEAQLEKSRLLSDRFSAERPKGSFSTLEIQRTEQGDSAMYLCASSLVGVAGEGSYEQYFGPGTRLTVT.

V gene TRBV7-2 combines with J gene TRBJ1-3; 8 bases map to TRBD1. Germline lookup yields CDR1 SGHTA and CDR2 FQGNSA. The CDR3 has 16 residues. J gave up 1 base and V 5 bases, and 7 bases lay outside the gene matches. DNA of the CDR3: TGTGCCAGCAGCCATCGGTGGACAGGGTCTGGAAACACCATATATTTT. Amino acids: CASSHRWTGSGNTIYF.

The chain links TRBV10-3 to TRBJ2-3; 8 nucleotides line up with TRBD2. The V and J ends lost 6 bases and 1 base, in that order; junction bases with no gene match: 3. The CDR3 runs to 14 residues. Looked up from germline, CDR1 is ENHRY and CDR2 is SYGVKD. CDR3 sequence (DNA): TGTGCCATCAGACCAGCGGGGGGCACAGATACGCAGTATTTT. Its translation is CAIRPAGGTDTQYF.

The V call is TRBV6-2 or TRBV6-3, the J call TRBJ2-2, with D possibly TRBD1 on 5 matching bases. The V gene lost 2 bases and the J gene lost 4 bases, with 14 bases spanning the gap. Germline V gene data show CDR1 as MNHEY and CDR2 as SVGEGT. The CDR3 loop spans 16 amino acids. DNA for the CDR3: TGTGCCAGCAGTTACCGACAGCAAGCAGCCACCGGGGAGCTGTTTTTT. Its translation is CASSYRQQAATGELFF.

The V gene is TRBV28, the J gene TRBJ1-2; 7 positions match TRBD1. This CDR3 has 13 amino acids. The V segment lost 7 bases and the J segment 5 bases; nucleotides outside the gene matches: 7. CDR1 MDHEN and CDR2 SYDVKM come from the germline V gene. DNA of the CDR3: TGTGCCAGCAAGGTCAGGGGGACATATGGCTACACCTTC. This encodes CASKVRGTYGYTF.

The J gene is TRBJ1-1, the V gene TRBV19; D uncertain. Per germline, CDR1 LNHDA and CDR2 SQIVND (reference sequence). The CDR3 runs to 14 residues. Deletions cut 6 bases from V and 0 bases from J, with 11 bases between. CDR3 in DNA: TGTGCCAGTAGCCGAGGCAGACTGAACACTGAAGCTTTCTTT. Translating it yields CASSRGRLNTEAFF.